By proportion, the clone carrying this T cell receptor (delta chain) is large (0.1 to 1%). TCRdb reanalyzed the reads using CATT. Found here are 1,500 to 2,000 delta-chain clones, around 3% of them singletons; the top ten hold around a tenth. This entry belongs to a study of gamma-delta chains in newborns, infants, children. Turning to the study itself: Innate gammadelta T cells reportedly expand polyclonally right after birth, driven by microbial exposure, per the title.

The V gene end was trimmed by 3 bases and the J gene end by 0 bases; junction bases not matched to a gene: 12. The CDR3 consists of 18 residues. CDR1 GEAIGNYY and CDR2 EKD come from the germline V gene. This sequence joins TRDV2 and TRDJ1; 10 nucleotides line up with TRDD3. The clonotype originates from a child in good health. Material for sequencing was blood. CDR3: CACDGLGDTVGYTDKLIF. In DNA, the CDR3 is TGTGCCTGTGACGGGTTGGGGGATACAGTGGGGTACACCGATAAACTCATCTTT.